Reported below is one TCR beta chain. The target of this receptor is not known. No base-level quality is on record; no much larger clone is a single base apart. Donors were healthy HIV-negative adults with no recently reported acute infections or vaccinations. Every donor was a Caucasian adult living in Nashville, Tennessee, USA. CD4+ T cells were enriched by magnetic negative selection, after which naive cells were positively selected on CD45RA and the negative fraction was taken as the memory subset. Blood was collected by leukapheresis, and PBMCs were isolated by Ficoll-Histopaque density gradient centrifugation and then cryopreserved in liquid nitrogen vapor phase. Analytical flow cytometry was used to check the purity and quantity of each magnetically sorted T cell population. Genomic DNA was isolated from each sorted fraction and quantified by UV absorbance on a Nanodrop 2000c. At the junction V is shortened by 0 bases and J by 4 bases, with 13 bases in between. Taken from the germline V gene, the CDR1 and CDR2 loops are SGHDT and YYEEEE. Including cysteine and phenylalanine, the CDR3 has 15 amino acids. CDR3 DNA is the only sequence kept; it has 45 bases, read in frame from the first base.

The sample originates from a study of shared clonotypes between healthy human individuals (dated by TCRdb to 2019 to 2021). For the study in its entirety: The cohort included three men and a couple of women between 18 and 49 years of age. To estimate repertoire size and how much clonotype sharing occurs between individuals, the study deeply sequenced the blood TCR repertoires of 5 or 6 healthy adults. Between about 0.85 and 8.9 billion PBMCs per donor were obtained by leukapheresis. Different laboratories and diverse techniques were used to prepare libraries and sequence TCR repertoires, to increase sequencing depth and limit assay-specific biases. For each donor, CD4 naive and CD4 memory were each run on three plates, CD8 naive on two plates, and CD8 memory on one plate. General findings and caveats noted by the study authors: Even with the large sequencing depth, rarefaction of the sorted-subset datasets indicated that sequencing was incomplete. Estimated clonotype richness was generally larger for naive than for memory subsets. Sharing across a few donors was observed for approximately 4.6% of naive CD4, under 4% of naive CD8, 2.3% of memory CD4, and about 0.4% of memory CD8 clonotypes. Based on pairwise subsampling, the degree of clonotype sharing among donors was expected to be affected by sequencing depth. Higher generation probabilities were observed for clonotypes shared by all four sorted-subset donors than for non-shared clonotypes. Because the study included only a small number of donors, the genetic and exposure-history diversity represented was limited. Sampling was restricted to blood, and TCR repertoires in tissue are likely to differ from TCR repertoires in blood.

Using the deep immunoSEQ assay, multiplex PCR amplified TCR CDR3 regions from genomic DNA. Extracted genomic DNA from each cell subset was distributed evenly across all wells of several immunoSEQ 96-well plates, and each plate was treated as a replicate. Each replicate PCR for sorted subsets received around 200 ng genomic DNA, equal to 30,000 or so T cell genomes. Purified libraries were measured with a Qubit 3.0 fluorometer, size-checked on a Bioanalyzer 2100, and measured again with the KAPA Library Quantification kit. A separate single-read 150-cycle Illumina NextSeq 550 flow cell was used to sequence each immunoSEQ 96-well plate. Turning to the authors' computational methods: Because the immunoSEQ output included only junctional sequences and no quality scores, the filtering could not be the same as the filtering used for full-length reads. Sequences were annotated with PyIR, a Python wrapper for IgBLAST v1.9, and V/J genes and CDR3 were assigned using IMGT germline references. Reads with weak V/J assignments (E-value above 1e-6), missing CDR3, stop codons, out-of-frame junctions, or ambiguous translated residues were removed. V3J clonotypes were defined as sequences sharing an identical inferred V gene, J gene, and CDR3 amino acid sequence. To compute the percentage overlap between repertoires, the number of shared unique clonotypes was divided by the size of the smaller repertoire. RTK rarefaction, the Chao1 estimator, and Recon v2.1 estimates of unobserved clonotypes were used to assess repertoire richness. OLGA was used to compute generation probabilities for all TCRbeta clonotypes that the gDNA method yielded from a few donors. Here the immuneACCESS table is served through TCRdb, limited to in-frame sequences with V and J called. Missing clones are a known gap in these copies; in checked studies unresolved V genes cover under half, and the rest lacks a known reason. From that table come the V and J calls and clone size; the DNA was used to work out D and trimming. The table for this sample lists 1.4 million or so clones; approximately 98.5% of them were counted only once. Of the sample, about 0.34% falls within the top ten clones.

The receptor was isolated from a man younger than 40 in good health. Sequenced material: naive CD4+ T cells sorted from blood. Reading the label with the study, this specimen's cell subset or site is: CD45RA+ positively selected. The chain links TRBV5-6 with TRBJ1-2; a tentative D match to TRBD1 spans 5 bases. The CDR3 region reads CASSLVGREGYGYTF. In nucleotides, the sequence is TGTGCCAGCAGCTTGGTCGGCAGGGAGGGCTATGGCTACACCTTC.